The 20 T cell receptor beta chains reported below all come from one sample, sequenced in a study of tissue T cells after allogeneic stem cell transplantation. The table came from immunoSEQ multiplex PCR; TCRdb's copy has only in-frame clones and leaves some out. Of approximately 4,000 clones listed, 40% to 55% are singletons. Time point here: mouse harvest day 14 after allogeneic transplant. Mouse grafts combined 10^7 T-cell-depleted bone marrow cells with 10^6 splenic CD5+ T cells. Sequenced material: gut tissue. The receptor set was obtained from a female BALB/c mouse given C57BL/6 T cells with graft-versus-host disease after an allogeneic hematopoietic cell transplant.

Remarks on this clone: Gene names are mouse gene names. The read ends 1 residue shy of where the CDR3 ends; the end is completed using the germline J gene. The rearrangement uses TRBV3 and TRBJ2-1, with 9 nucleotides matching TRBD2. This CDR3 region has 15 residues. With 3 bases clipped from V and 1 base from J, the junction kept 1 base outside the gene matches. Germline values: CDR1 SNHLY, CDR2 FYNGKV (reference sequence). The chain's CDR3 is CASSFDWGNYAEQFF. The CDR3 DNA, read in part, is TGTGCCAGCAGCTTCGACTGGGGGAACTATGCTGAGCAGTTC.

Remarks on this clone: Any gene name here is a mouse gene name. The read finishes 1 residue shy of the CDR3 end, and the germline J gene is used to complete it. The chain recombines TRBV26 with TRBJ1-1; 9 nucleotides align to TRBD1. Germline-derived CDR1 and CDR2 are KGHPV and FQNQEV (reference sequence). This CDR3 has 14 residues. V shed 4 bases and J 3 bases; nucleotides not matched to a gene: 3. CDR3 sequence: CASSPGQGYTEVFF. The part of the CDR3 DNA that was read is TGTGCCAGCAGTCCGGGACAGGGATACACAGAAGTCTTC.

For this clone: Gene names follow the mouse nomenclature. Read coverage stops 1 residue before the CDR3 terminus; the germline J gene supplies the remainder. This rearrangement joins TRBV26 to TRBJ1-6; D unresolved. TRBJ1-6 is marked as an open reading frame, function uncertain. This CDR3 region has 15 residues. V was pared by 4 bases and J by 0 bases, with 7 bases between. Germline loops: CDR1 KGHPV, CDR2 FQNQEV (reference sequence). The CDR3 bases that were read are TGTGCCAGCAGTCGGCGGGATTCCTATAATTCGCCCCTCTAC. Translated, it gives CASSRRDSYNSPLY. The complete CDR3 reads CASSRRDSYNSPLYF.

With regard to this clone: Gene names and germline refer to mouse. The CDR3 goes on 1 residue after the read ends, and that part is filled in from the germline J gene. V and J are TRBV12-2 and TRBJ2-7, with 9 positions matching TRBD2. Germline trimming cut 4 bases from V and 3 bases from J; bases unmatched to any gene: 6. CDR3 length equals 14 residues. The germline gives CDR1 SGHLS, CDR2 HYDKME. CDR3 loop: CASSPLGGGYEQYF. The DNA read from the CDR3 is TGTGCCAGCTCCCCTCTGGGGGGGGGCTATGAACAGTAC.

This clone is large within its sample. Mouse names are used for the genes. The missing CDR3 end, 1 residue past where the read stops, is filled in from the germline J gene. The chain uses TRBV5 and TRBJ1-3; D might be TRBD1 (6 bases). CDR1 is LGHNA, CDR2 YNLKQL, per germline (reference sequence). This CDR3 region has 15 residues. V lost 2 bases, J lost 0 bases, and 8 bases lay in between. The chain's CDR3 is CASSQNRVSGNTLYF. CDR3 bases read: TGTGCCAGCAGCCAAAACAGGGTTTCTGGAAATACGCTCTAT.

This clone has just one count. Mouse germline and gene names are used. The read comes to an end 1 residue before the CDR3 does, leaving the germline J gene to fill in the end. The chain joins TRBV24 to TRBJ1-1; D gene ambiguous. V dropped 1 base and J dropped 1 base, with 4 bases sitting between them. The CDR3 runs to 13 residues. The germline CDR1 and CDR2 sequences are KGHTA and FRNEEI. CDR3: CASSLSRNTEVFF. The DNA read from the CDR3 is TGTGCCAGCAGTCTGTCCAGGAACACAGAAGTCTTC.

With respect to this clone: Mouse gene names and germline throughout. The read is 1 residue too short to cover the CDR3 end, so that end is filled in from the germline J gene. The gene calls are TRBV12-1 and TRBJ2-5; 10 bases line up with TRBD2. This CDR3 has 15 residues. V shed 2 bases and J 6 bases; nucleotides not matched to a gene: 7. Germline CDR1 SGHSN, CDR2 HYEKVE. CDR3 sequence reads: CASSPPWGGMDTQYF. The part of the CDR3 DNA that was read is TGTGCCAGCTCTCCTCCCTGGGGGGGCATGGACACCCAGTAC.

As concerns this clone: These gene names are mouse names. The sequence runs out 1 residue before the end of the CDR3; the remainder is reconstructed from the germline J gene. The gene calls are TRBV12-2 and TRBJ2-3, with TRBD2 matching over 8 bases. This CDR3 region has 16 residues. V lost 0 bases, J lost 1 base, and 5 bases stayed unmatched. Germline loops: CDR1 SGHLS, CDR2 HYDKME. Partial CDR3 DNA: TGTGCCAGCTCTCTCGAGGGGGGGCGCCGTGCAGAAACGCTGTAT. It codes for CASSLEGGRRAETLY. The full CDR3 sequence reads CASSLEGGRRAETLYF.

This clone is medium-sized (0.01 to 0.1%) by share. All gene names here are mouse names. The read ends 1 residue before the CDR3 terminus; that terminus is restored from the germline J gene. This chain uses TRBV3 with TRBJ2-1; unclear D gene. This CDR3 comprises 13 residues. Germline lookup yields CDR1 SNHLY and CDR2 FYNGKV (reference sequence). The V end was cut by 0 bases, the J end by 8 bases, with 8 bases between. CDR3 loop: CASSLARGSEQFF. CDR3 DNA, as far as it was read: TGTGCCAGCAGCTTAGCGCGGGGTTCTGAGCAGTTC.

This clone is deemed large. Mouse germline and gene names are used. The read gets to within 1 residue of the CDR3 end, and the germline J gene fills in the rest. The chain links TRBV15 to TRBJ2-4; D unresolved. The CDR3 loop spans 12 amino acids. V was shortened by 1 base and J by 4 bases, with 3 bases between the two germline ends. In germline, CDR1 is SGHND, CDR2 FRSKSL. CDR3 protein: CASSLDKNTLYF. CDR3 DNA (partial): TGTGCCAGCAGTTTAGACAAAAACACCTTGTAC.

A note on this clone: Gene labels here are mouse ones. The read stops 1 residue short of the end of the CDR3; the missing end is completed from the germline J gene. This CDR3 is also generated by other DNA sequences in the sample. The genes are TRBV31 and TRBJ2-5; D unresolved. The CDR3 length is 13 residues. V dropped 0 bases and J dropped 0 bases, with 4 bases sitting between them. CDR1 GKSSPN and CDR2 SITVG come from the germline V gene. The part of the CDR3 DNA that was read is TGTGCCTGGAGTCTACAAAACCAAGACACCCAGTAC. Encoded protein: CAWSLQNQDTQY. The entire CDR3 reads CAWSLQNQDTQYF.

Remarks on this clone: Mouse names are used for the genes. The read gets to within 1 residue of the CDR3 end, and the germline J gene fills in the rest. The V call is TRBV23, the J call TRBJ2-7; TRBD1 is taken as the D call from the table, unchecked against the DNA. The CDR3 consists of 13 residues. The germline gives CDR1 KGHTA, CDR2 FQNQQP. Incomplete CDR3 DNA: TGCTCCAGCAGTCAACGGGACAGATATGAACAGTAC. Amino acid sequence: CSSSQRDRYEQY. The full CDR3 is CSSSQRDRYEQYF.

On this clone itself: Gene names are mouse gene names. The CDR3 end lies 1 residue beyond the end of the read and is filled in from the germline J gene. V is TRBV3 and J is TRBJ1-3; D uncertain. V lost 1 base and J lost 0, with 4 bases in between. CDR3 length: 14 residues. Germline lookup yields CDR1 SNHLY and CDR2 FYNGKV (reference sequence). The CDR3 sequence: CASSLEYSGNTLYF. The CDR3 DNA, read in part, is TGTGCCAGCAGCTTAGAATATTCTGGAAATACGCTCTAT.

Regarding this clone: Genes here carry mouse names. Read sequence stops 1 residue before the CDR3 end, and the germline J gene provides the missing end. The gene calls are TRBV26 and TRBJ1-6; tentative D call: TRBD1 (6 bases). TRBJ1-6 is reported as an ORF; its role is uncertain. V lost 2 bases, J lost 7 bases, and 9 bases lay in between. Germline V CDR1 and CDR2: KGHPV, FQNQEV (reference sequence). The CDR3 contains 14 residues. CDR3 sequence: CASSLMQGNSPLYF. CDR3 DNA, as far as it was read: TGTGCCAGCAGTCTGATGCAGGGGAATTCGCCCCTCTAC.

As for this clone: Gene names are the mouse ones. The read ends 1 residue shy of where the CDR3 ends; the end is completed using the germline J gene. V and J are TRBV26 and TRBJ1-3, with 7 bases that match TRBD1. This CDR3 comprises 15 residues. Germline V gene data show CDR1 as KGHPV and CDR2 as FQNQEV (reference sequence). Unmatched junction bases numbered 2, after V lost 3 bases and J lost 0 bases. CDR3 DNA, as far as it was read: TGTGCCAGCAGTCTATACAGGGGTTCTGGAAATACGCTCTAT. This gives the protein CASSLYRGSGNTLY. The CDR3, in full, reads CASSLYRGSGNTLYF.

This clone was seen a few times. The genes and germline here are from mouse. With the read ending 1 residue before the CDR3 end, the germline J gene is used to fill in that end. The J gene is TRBJ1-3, the V gene TRBV4, with 9 bases fitting TRBD1. J was trimmed by 2 bases and V by 5 bases; bases with no gene match: 4. This CDR3 comprises 15 residues. Germline V lookup: CDR1 LGHDT, CDR2 YNNKQL (reference sequence). CDR3 bases read: TGTGCCAGCAGCCCCCGGGACAGGGCTGGAAATACGCTCTAT. Translating gives CASSPRDRAGNTLY. The full CDR3 is CASSPRDRAGNTLYF.

As for this clone: Germline and genes: mouse. The CDR3 extends 1 residue past the end of the read, so its final part is completed from the germline J gene. The chain uses TRBV13-3 and TRBJ2-5; TRBD1 is a possible D gene (6 bases). CDR3 length: 15 residues. The V gene lost 4 bases and the J gene lost 2 bases, with 14 bases spanning the gap. In germline, CDR1 is NNHDY, CDR2 SYVADS. Here the CDR3 reads CASSIQGRGQDTQYF. Incomplete CDR3 DNA: TGTGCCAGCAGTATACAGGGAAGGGGCCAAGACACCCAGTAC.

Note on this clone: Any gene name here is a mouse gene name. The DNA ends 1 residue before the CDR3 does, and the rest of the CDR3 is filled in from the germline J gene. The V gene is TRBV31, the J gene TRBJ1-4; D is ambiguous. The length of the CDR3 is 8 residues. Per germline, CDR1 GKSSPN and CDR2 SITVG. Incomplete CDR3 DNA: TGTGTCGCGGAAAGATTATTT. It is translated as CVAERLF. The full CDR3 sequence reads CVAERLFF. Full variable domain (outside the CDR3, taken from reference TRBV31 and TRBJ1-4): AQTIHQWPVAEIKAVGSPLSLGCTIKGKSSPNLYWYWQATGGTLQQLFYSITVGQVESVVQLNLSASRPKDDQFILSTEKLLLSHSGFYLCVAERLFFGHGTKLSVL.

This clone is deemed large. Genes and germline come from the mouse. With the read ending 1 residue before the CDR3 end, the germline J gene is used to fill in that end. This chain uses TRBV13-3 with TRBJ2-7; TRBD2 agrees at 12 bases. Germline trimming cut 3 bases from V and 7 bases from J; bases unmatched to any gene: 5. The CDR3 has 14 residues. Germline CDR1 NNHDY, CDR2 SYVADS. CDR3 amino acids: CASSGDWGAREQYF. The CDR3 DNA, read in part, is TGTGCCAGCAGTGGGGACTGGGGGGCGAGGGAACAGTAC.

Turning to this clone: Gene names and germline match the mouse. Read coverage stops 1 residue before the CDR3 terminus; the germline J gene supplies the remainder. This chain joins TRBV26 and TRBJ2-7; 9 bases line up with TRBD2. The J segment lost 0 bases and the V segment lost 4 bases, leaving 4 bases of the junction unmatched. CDR1 and CDR2 (germline): KGHPV, FQNQEV (reference sequence). The CDR3 covers 15 residues. The DNA read from the CDR3 is TGTGCCAGCAGTCGAGACTGGGGGAGCTCCTATGAACAGTAC. Its translation is CASSRDWGSSYEQY. The entire CDR3 sequence reads CASSRDWGSSYEQYF. The full variable domain, its missing parts supplied by reference TRBV26 and TRBJ2-7, is NSKVIQTPRYLVKGQGQKAKMRCIPEKGHPVVFWYQQNKNNEFKFLINFQNQEVLQQIDMTEKRFSAECPSNSPCSLEIQSSEAGDSALYLCASSRDWGSSYEQYFGPGTRLTVL.